The 23 T cell receptor beta chains listed next were all sequenced from one sample in a study of CD4 T cells in relation to SARS-CoV-2 and coronaviruses. Profiled with immunoSEQ multiplex PCR; TCRdb holds only in-frame clones, not every one. The sample shows more than 25,000 clones, 73% of them seen only once. No antigen has been identified for these receptors. Before the COVID-19 pandemic, during about 2011-2018, CD4+ T cells were taken from unexposed donors. Isolation of CD4+ T cells took place after approximately 11 days in culture. The sequenced sample consisted of CD4+ T cells from PBMCs, cultured in vitro. The receptor set was obtained from a human donor in good health.

The chain is built from TRBV11-2 and TRBJ2-2, with 7 positions matching TRBD1. This CDR3 comprises 14 residues. Trimming cost V 3 bases and J 6 bases; bases outside gene matches: 4. CDR1 SGHAT and CDR2 FQNNGV come from the germline V gene. CDR3 in DNA: TGTGCCAGCAGCTTCCAACAGGGGCCCGGGGAGCTGTTTTTT. Its translation is CASSFQQGPGELFF.

The chain recombines TRBV5-1 with TRBJ2-3; the D gene could be TRBD1 or TRBD2 (6 bases each). Looked up from germline, CDR1 is SGHRS and CDR2 is YFSETQ. This CDR3 has 16 residues. Trimming cost V 7 bases and J 2 bases, with 20 bases left between them. The CDR3 bases are TGCGCCAGCCGCGAAGGGGGAGGTATTTTCACAGATACGCAGTATTTT. Translation gives CASREGGGIFTDTQYF.

The rearrangement joins TRBV6-2 or TRBV6-3 to TRBJ1-2; TRBD1 agrees at 10 bases. This CDR3 is 15 amino acids long. The V gene's germline CDR1 is MNHEY and CDR2 SVGEGT. V was pared by 4 bases and J by 8 bases, with 10 bases of the junction left unmatched. CDR3: CASSSPRQGAWGYTF. CDR3 DNA: TGTGCCAGCAGTTCCCCCCGACAGGGGGCTTGGGGCTACACCTTC.

The chain combines TRBV30 with TRBJ2-7; TRBD2 aligns across 9 bases. This CDR3 comprises 14 residues. V was clipped by 1 base and J by 4 bases; unmatched bases: 5. Per the germline V gene, CDR1 is GTSNPN and CDR2 is SVGIG (reference sequence). The CDR3 sequence: CAWSAGLALYEQYF. The CDR3 DNA reads as TGTGCCTGGAGTGCTGGACTAGCGCTTTACGAGCAGTACTTC.

There are a few counts of this clone. This chain's CDR3 is CASSPRSASGNHNEQFF. The CDR3 nucleotides are TGTGCCAGCAGCCCCCGCTCGGCTAGCGGGAACCACAATGAGCAGTTCTTC. The chain combines TRBV3-1 (or the pseudogene TRBV3-2) with TRBJ2-1, with 9 bases identical to TRBD2. The CDR3 consists of 17 residues. V shed 4 bases and J 5 bases; nucleotides not matched to a gene: 12. Germline V gives CDR1 LGHDT, CDR2 YNNKEL (reference sequence).

The gene calls are TRBV2 and TRBJ2-3; 9 positions match TRBD1. The CDR3 length is 18 residues. The ends lost 5 bases at V and 2 bases at J; junction bases unmatched: 14. Germline V gene sequence: CDR1 SNHLY, CDR2 FYNNEI. CDR3 coding DNA: TGTGCCAGCAGTAACACCAGGGACAGGGCCCCCTACACAGATACGCAGTATTTT. Translation: CASSNTRDRAPYTDTQYF.

CDR3 region: CASSLNALQDTQYF. As DNA, the CDR3 is TGTGCCAGCAGCTTAAATGCACTTCAAGATACGCAGTATTTT. The V gene is TRBV7-9, the J gene TRBJ2-3; D uncertain. The CDR3 extends over 14 amino acids. Germline values: CDR1 SEHNR, CDR2 FQNEAQ (reference sequence). With 2 bases removed from V and 5 bases from J, the gap between germline ends came to 11 bases.

The CDR3 region has the DNA TGCAGCGCTCGACTCTCGACAGCCTCCTACGAGCAGTACTTC. Translated: CSARLSTASYEQYF. The chain has TRBV29-1 and TRBJ2-7; perhaps TRBD1 as D (5 bases). Trimming removed 7 bases at V and 0 bases at J, with 16 bases between. CDR3 length: 14 residues. The germline gives CDR1 SQVTM, CDR2 ANQGSEA.

V usage is TRBV7-3 and J usage is TRBJ2-1, with 9 bases matching TRBD2. Germline trimming cut 2 bases from V and 12 bases from J; bases unmatched to any gene: 14. Looked up from germline, CDR1 is SGHTA and CDR2 is FQGTGA. The length of the CDR3 is 16 residues. This CDR3 reads CASSLLSGSSSAAQFF. The CDR3 nucleotides read TGTGCCAGCAGCTTACTTAGCGGGAGTTCGTCTGCTGCGCAGTTCTTC.

The chain recombines TRBV7-8 with TRBJ1-5, with TRBD1 as a possible D gene (6 bases). Trimming cost V 3 bases and J 2 bases, with 11 bases left between them. Germline V lookup: CDR1 SGHVS, CDR2 FQNEAQ. The CDR3 totals 15 residues. The CDR3 is CASSLEGVGNQPQHF. The CDR3 DNA reads TGTGCCAGCAGCTTGGAGGGGGTTGGCAATCAGCCCCAGCATTTT.

The chain has TRBV12-3 or TRBV12-4 and TRBJ1-5; D gene unclear. Trimming took 3 bases from V and 5 from J, leaving 8 bases between them. The CDR3 runs 13 residues. The CDR3 sequence is CASSFNGDQPQHF. CDR3 DNA sequence: TGTGCCAGCAGTTTTAATGGGGATCAGCCCCAGCATTTT.

The rearrangement joins TRBV19 to TRBJ2-1, with D possibly TRBD1 on 6 matching bases. CDR1 and CDR2 from the germline V gene are LNHDA and SQIVND (reference sequence). V shed 9 bases and J shed 1 base, with 10 bases lying between them. This CDR3 is built from 13 residues. The CDR3 spells CARNRASYNEQFF. In DNA form, the CDR3 reads TGTGCCAGGAACAGGGCTTCCTACAATGAGCAGTTCTTC.

The J gene is TRBJ1-1, the V gene TRBV29-1, with 9 nucleotides matching TRBD1. In germline, CDR1 is SQVTM, CDR2 ANQGSEA. CDR3 size: 16 residues. The trim removed 0 bases at V and 1 base at J, leaving 6 bases unmatched. In DNA form, the CDR3 reads TGCAGCGTTGAAGATTACAGGGGGCATGGGAACACTGAAGCTTTCTTT. This sequence encodes CSVEDYRGHGNTEAFF.

This clone occurred a few times. J is TRBJ1-4 and V is TRBV7-9; possible D gene TRBD1, 5 bases. The V gene lost 3 bases and the J gene lost 6 bases, with 11 bases spanning the gap. This CDR3 spans 14 amino acids. Germline V gene data show CDR1 as SEHNR and CDR2 as FQNEAQ (reference sequence). CDR3 residues: CASSLLQGDEKLFF. CDR3 coding DNA: TGTGCCAGCAGCTTGTTGCAGGGCGATGAAAAACTGTTTTTT.

The chain links TRBV6-2 or TRBV6-3 to TRBJ1-1; no firm D call. This CDR3 spans 13 amino acids. The germline V gene encodes CDR1 MNHEY and CDR2 SVGEGT. V was clipped by 0 bases and J by 8 bases, with 10 bases between them. The CDR3 nucleotides are TGTGCCAGCAGTTACTCCCACGACTTGGAAGCTTTCTTT. Residues: CASSYSHDLEAFF.

The chain links TRBV7-3 to TRBJ2-1; 7 bases line up with TRBD2. The germline CDR1 and CDR2 sequences are SGHTA and FQGTGA. This CDR3 comprises 13 residues. Trimming cost V 5 bases and J 5 bases; bases outside gene matches: 3. The CDR3 sequence: CASSRGVNNEQFF. In DNA form, the CDR3 reads TGTGCCAGCAGCCGGGGGGTTAACAATGAGCAGTTCTTC.

This chain's CDR3 is CASSPGGSSNQPQHF. The CDR3 nucleotides read TGTGCCAGCTCACCGGGCGGAAGTAGCAATCAGCCCCAGCATTTT. This chain uses TRBV18 with TRBJ1-5; D not certain. This CDR3 spans 15 amino acids. Germline V CDR1 and CDR2: KGHSH, LQKENI. Deletions cut 3 bases from V and 0 bases from J, with 9 bases between.

This chain uses TRBV27 with TRBJ2-7, with D tentatively TRBD1 (7 bases). V was shortened by 2 bases and J by 4 bases, with 12 bases between the two germline ends. CDR1 and CDR2 (germline): MNHEY, SMNVEV (reference sequence). CDR3 length: 14 amino acids. CDR3 protein: CASSLGRGRYEQYF. The CDR3 DNA is TGTGCCAGCAGTTTAGGCAGGGGGAGGTACGAGCAGTACTTC.

The V and J genes are TRBV30 and TRBJ2-5; 9 bases fit TRBD2. V was pared by 5 bases and J by 2 bases, with 6 bases of the junction left unmatched. The CDR3 runs to 14 residues. CDR1 is GTSNPN and CDR2 is SVGIG in the germline V gene (reference sequence). CDR3 sequence reads: CAWVAGAGQETQYF. CDR3 nucleotide sequence: TGTGCCTGGGTAGCGGGAGCAGGGCAAGAGACCCAGTACTTC.

The V and J genes are TRBV18 and TRBJ2-5, with 7 bases aligning to TRBD1. Germline V gene sequence: CDR1 KGHSH, CDR2 LQKENI. The CDR3 has 13 amino acids. V trimming: 3 bases; J trimming: 5 bases; junction bases outside the gene matches: 3. The CDR3 loop is CASSPRQGETQYF. DNA of the CDR3: TGTGCCAGCTCACCCAGACAGGGCGAGACCCAGTACTTC.

V is TRBV12-3 or TRBV12-4 and J is TRBJ1-1; no firm D call. There are 13 residues in the CDR3. Deletions cut 2 bases from V and 2 bases from J, with 6 bases between. The CDR3 sequence is CASSLWQNTEAFF. The CDR3 DNA follows: TGTGCCAGCAGTTTATGGCAAAACACTGAAGCTTTCTTT.

This clone appeared a few times. The rearrangement uses TRBV29-1 and TRBJ2-3; possibly TRBD2 for D (6 bases). Trimming removed 6 bases at V and 4 bases at J, with 14 bases between. The germline gives CDR1 SQVTM, CDR2 ANQGSEA. The CDR3 contains 13 residues. As DNA, the CDR3 is TGCAGCGTCGCCCTGGGGGGAGCAGATACGCAGTATTTT. It specifies CSVALGGADTQYF.

This chain uses TRBV9 with TRBJ2-3; unclear D gene. Per germline, CDR1 SGDLS and CDR2 YYNGEE. Trimming removed 0 bases at V and 2 bases at J, with 10 bases between. The CDR3 covers 15 residues. CDR3 loop: CASSVDIGYTDTQYF. In DNA, the CDR3 is TGTGCCAGCAGCGTAGATATAGGGTACACAGATACGCAGTATTTT.